The 6 T cell receptor beta chains below come from one sample, sequenced in a study of cytomegalovirus exposure and HLA in healthy donors. The PCR had 60 Vbeta and 13 Jbeta primers. Here immunoSEQ multiplex PCR was the method, and the copy in TCRdb shows in-frame clones only, minus some. The repertoire holds around 140,000 clones, with 75% to 90% as singletons. The sample comprised PBMCs. These receptors all come from a man in his forties in good health and CMV-seronegative.

This clone was picked up a small number of times. The chain carries TRBV6-5 and TRBJ1-1; weak D call: TRBD1 (6 bases). Trimming took off 6 bases at V and 3 bases at J, with 8 bases between the two ends. In germline, CDR1 is MNHEY, CDR2 SVGAGI. This CDR3 comprises 12 residues. CDR3: CASSGGHTEAFF. In DNA form, the CDR3 reads TGTGCCAGCAGCGGGGGGCACACTGAAGCTTTCTTT.

V usage is TRBV11-3 and J usage is TRBJ2-3; TRBD1 is a possible D gene (6 bases). Germline loops: CDR1 SGHNT, CDR2 YENEEA. Trimming left V 0 bases short and J 0 bases short, with 7 bases between. CDR3 length equals 15 residues. CDR3 sequence (DNA): TGTGCCAGCAGCTTAGATGGACAGAGCACAGATACGCAGTATTTT. This codes for CASSLDGQSTDTQYF. The whole variable domain, remainder taken from reference TRBV11-3 and TRBJ2-3, is EAGVVQSPRYKIIEKKQPVAFWCNPISGHNTLYWYLQNLGQGPELLIRYENEEAVDDSQLPKDRFSAERLKGVDSTLKIQPAELGDSAVYLCASSLDGQSTDTQYFGPGTRLTVL.

J is TRBJ1-1 and V is TRBV5-1; 7 bases line up with TRBD1. Losses at the gene ends were 4 bases for V and 0 bases for J; bases not matched to a gene: 6. CDR1 and CDR2 (germline): SGHRS, YFSETQ. This CDR3 contains 15 residues. As DNA, the CDR3 is TGCGCCAGCAGCCCGGGACAGACGATGAACACTGAAGCTTTCTTT. Amino acid sequence: CASSPGQTMNTEAFF.

This clone was counted a single time. CDR3 residues: CASSDGLAGANVQFF. The CDR3 DNA reads as TGTGCCAGCAGCGACGGACTAGCGGGTGCGAACGTGCAGTTCTTC. The chain carries TRBV9 and TRBJ2-1; TRBD2 matches 11 bases. Trimming took 3 bases from V and 12 from J; bases not matched to a gene: 11. Germline V gene lookup returns CDR1 SGDLS and CDR2 YYNGEE. The CDR3 has 15 amino acids.

The chain couples TRBV7-2 to TRBJ1-4; 11 bases agree with TRBD1. Trimming at V came to 1 base and at J to 11 bases, leaving 3 bases not matched to a gene. From germline, CDR1 is SGHTA and CDR2 FQGNSA. This CDR3 region has 14 residues. CDR3 sequence reads: CASSLGDRGKKLFF. The CDR3, as DNA: TGTGCCAGCAGCTTAGGGGACAGGGGGAAGAAACTGTTTTTT.

This chain uses TRBV6-5 with TRBJ2-1; 10 nucleotides agree with TRBD2. Per the germline V gene, CDR1 is MNHEY and CDR2 is SVGAGI. The V and J ends lost 6 bases and 6 bases, in that order; junction bases with no gene match: 5. The CDR3 consists of 14 residues. The CDR3 DNA reads TGTGCCAGCAGCGTAGCGGGGGGAAGCAATGAGCAGTTCTTC. Amino acid sequence: CASSVAGGSNEQFF.